Here is one T cell receptor beta chain with its context. The CDR3 sequence is 15 residues long. Trimming removed 5 bases from V and 1 base from J; junction bases left unmatched: 4. Germline V lookup: CDR1 MNHNS, CDR2 SASEGT. These data belong to a study of shared clonotypes between healthy human individuals. On the study more broadly: A couple of women and a few men aged 18 to 49 served as donors.

The authors ran unsorted PBMC replicate PCRs on about 300 ng DNA, about 31,000 T cell genomes. Ten immunoSEQ deep assay plates were used by the authors to sequence unsorted PBMC DNA. In the original analysis: Owing to the provision of junction-only sequences devoid of quality scores by immunoSEQ, filtering differed. Repertoires were generated with immunoSEQ multiplex PCR, while TCRdb's copy carries only in-frame clones and drops some. D and trimming were read from the DNA, whereas the V and J calls and clone size are those reported in that table. This sample has approximately 470,000 clones, with 70% to 85% found just once.

This chain connects TRBV6-1 to TRBJ2-7; TRBD2 matches at 11 bases. The TCR comes from a woman between 40 and 55 years old in good health. Some clones in this sample may be carry-over from other donors' samples. Sequenced material: PBMCs. For the CDR3, the DNA is TGTGCCAGCAGTAAGGGACTAGCGGATTCCTACGAGCAGTACTTC. Amino acid sequence: CASSKGLADSYEQYF.